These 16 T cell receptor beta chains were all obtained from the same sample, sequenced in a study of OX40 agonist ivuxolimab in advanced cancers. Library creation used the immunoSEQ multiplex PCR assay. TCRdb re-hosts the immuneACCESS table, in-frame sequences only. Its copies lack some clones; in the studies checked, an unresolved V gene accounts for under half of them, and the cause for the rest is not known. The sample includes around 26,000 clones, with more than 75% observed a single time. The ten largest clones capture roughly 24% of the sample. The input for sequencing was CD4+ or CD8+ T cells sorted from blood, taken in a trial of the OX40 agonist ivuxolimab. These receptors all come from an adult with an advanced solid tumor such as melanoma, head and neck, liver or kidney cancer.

The CDR3 DNA reads as TGTGCCAGTCAGGACAGGGTAGCGCAGTATTTT. Its protein is CASQDRVAQYF. The chain has TRBV19 and TRBJ2-3, with 8 positions matching TRBD1. Unmatched junction bases numbered 5, after V lost 8 bases and J lost 10 bases. The CDR3 sequence is 11 residues long. Germline CDR1 and CDR2: LNHDA and SQIVND (reference sequence).

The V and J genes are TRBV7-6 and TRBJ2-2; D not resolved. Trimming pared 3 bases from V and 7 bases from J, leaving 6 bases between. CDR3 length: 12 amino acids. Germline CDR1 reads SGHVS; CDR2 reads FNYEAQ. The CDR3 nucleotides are TGTGCCAGCAGCTTTGTCGGCGGGGAGCTGTTTTTT. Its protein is CASSFVGGELFF.

The CDR3 loop reads CASSLYTGQETQYF. The CDR3 DNA sequence: TGTGCCAGCAGCTTATACACAGGCCAAGAGACCCAGTACTTC. This sequence joins TRBV7-8 and TRBJ2-5; tentatively, D is TRBD1 (5 bases). The CDR3 has 14 residues. Germline CDR1 is SGHVS and CDR2 is FQNEAQ. The ends were cut back, 2 bases at V and 1 base at J, with 8 bases in the middle.

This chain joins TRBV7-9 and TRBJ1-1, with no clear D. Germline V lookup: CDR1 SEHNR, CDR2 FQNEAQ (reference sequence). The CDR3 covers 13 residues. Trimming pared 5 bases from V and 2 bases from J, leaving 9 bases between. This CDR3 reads CASSPEYNTEAFF. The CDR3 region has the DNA TGTGCCAGCAGCCCCGAGTATAACACTGAAGCTTTCTTT.

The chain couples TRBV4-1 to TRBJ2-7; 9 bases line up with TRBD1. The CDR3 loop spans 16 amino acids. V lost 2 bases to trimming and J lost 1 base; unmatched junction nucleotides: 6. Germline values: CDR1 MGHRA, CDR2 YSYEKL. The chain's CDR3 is CASSQNTGTGSYEQYF. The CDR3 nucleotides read TGCGCCAGCAGCCAAAACACCGGGACAGGGTCCTACGAGCAGTACTTC.

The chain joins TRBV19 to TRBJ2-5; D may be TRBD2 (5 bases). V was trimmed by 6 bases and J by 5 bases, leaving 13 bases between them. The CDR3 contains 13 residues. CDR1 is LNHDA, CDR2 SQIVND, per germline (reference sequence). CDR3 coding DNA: TGTGCCAGTAGCTCTTCAGGCGGGGAGACCCAGTACTTC. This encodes CASSSSGGETQYF.

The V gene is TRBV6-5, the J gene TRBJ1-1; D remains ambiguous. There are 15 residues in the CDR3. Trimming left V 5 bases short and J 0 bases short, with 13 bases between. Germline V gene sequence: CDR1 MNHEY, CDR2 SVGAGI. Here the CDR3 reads CASSSHRVMNTEAFF. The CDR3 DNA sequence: TGTGCCAGCAGTAGCCACCGGGTCATGAACACTGAAGCTTTCTTT.

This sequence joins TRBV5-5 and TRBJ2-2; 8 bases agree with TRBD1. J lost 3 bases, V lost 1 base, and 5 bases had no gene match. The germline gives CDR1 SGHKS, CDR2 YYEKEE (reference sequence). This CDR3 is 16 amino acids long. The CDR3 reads CASSLRGQDYTGELFF. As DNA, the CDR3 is TGTGCCAGCAGCTTGAGGGGACAGGACTACACCGGGGAGCTGTTTTTT.

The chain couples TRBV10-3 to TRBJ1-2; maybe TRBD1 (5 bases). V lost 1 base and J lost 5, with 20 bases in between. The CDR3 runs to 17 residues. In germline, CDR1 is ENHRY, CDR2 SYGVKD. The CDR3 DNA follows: TGTGCCATCAGTGAGTTCTTACTCGGGACGGAATCGTATGGCTACACCTTC. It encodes CAISEFLLGTESYGYTF.

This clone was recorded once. The CDR3 spells CASSEGQGLFNYGYTF. The CDR3 region has the DNA TGTGCCAGTAGCGAGGGACAGGGGTTATTTAACTATGGCTACACCTTC. The J gene is TRBJ1-2, the V gene TRBV19, with 10 bases that match TRBD1. The V gene end was trimmed by 6 bases and the J gene end by 1 base; junction bases not matched to a gene: 8. The CDR3 is made up of 16 amino acids. Per germline, CDR1 LNHDA and CDR2 SQIVND (reference sequence).

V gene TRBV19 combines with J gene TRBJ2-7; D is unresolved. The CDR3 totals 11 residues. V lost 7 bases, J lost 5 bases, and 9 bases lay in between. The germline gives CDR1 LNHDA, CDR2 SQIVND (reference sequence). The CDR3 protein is CASTTGDEQYF. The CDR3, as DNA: TGTGCCAGTACAACGGGTGACGAGCAGTACTTC.

The CDR3 coding sequence is TGCGCCAGCAGTCGGCACAGGGAGGTCTGTGATATGGGCGGGGAAGAAAATGGCTACACCTTC. Its translation is CASSRHREVCDMGGEENGYTF. The chain recombines TRBV10-1 with TRBJ1-2, with D perhaps matching TRBD1 (6 bases). The CDR3 spans 21 residues. Trimming stripped 5 bases from V and 6 bases from J, with 37 bases between. Germline loops: CDR1 WNHNN, CDR2 SYGVQD (reference sequence).

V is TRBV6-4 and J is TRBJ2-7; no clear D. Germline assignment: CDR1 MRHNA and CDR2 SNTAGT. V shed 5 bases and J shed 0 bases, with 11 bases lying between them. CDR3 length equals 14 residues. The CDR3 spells CASSYTGSSYEQYF. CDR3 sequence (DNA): TGTGCCAGCAGTTACACGGGCAGCTCCTACGAGCAGTACTTC.

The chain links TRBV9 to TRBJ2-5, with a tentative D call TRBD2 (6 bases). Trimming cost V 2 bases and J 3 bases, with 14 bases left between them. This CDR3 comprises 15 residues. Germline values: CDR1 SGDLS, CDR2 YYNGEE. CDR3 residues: CASSVEPGAKETQYF. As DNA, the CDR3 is TGTGCCAGCAGCGTGGAACCGGGAGCAAAAGAGACCCAGTACTTC.

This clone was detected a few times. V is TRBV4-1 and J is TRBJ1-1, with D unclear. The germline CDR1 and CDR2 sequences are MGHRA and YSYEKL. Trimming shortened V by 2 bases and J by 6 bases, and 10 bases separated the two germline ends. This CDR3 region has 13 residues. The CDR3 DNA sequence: TGCGCCAGCAGCCAAAGACTGGTCGCTGAAGCTTTCTTT. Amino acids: CASSQRLVAEAFF.

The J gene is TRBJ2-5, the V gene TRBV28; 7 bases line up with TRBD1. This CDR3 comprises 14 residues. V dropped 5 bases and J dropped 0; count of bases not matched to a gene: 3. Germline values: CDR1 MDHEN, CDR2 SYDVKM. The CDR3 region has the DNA TGTGCCAGCAGTCTACAGGGGAACCAAGAGACCCAGTACTTC. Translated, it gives CASSLQGNQETQYF.